These T cell receptor beta chains were read from a single sample in a study of T cell responses to AZD1222 COVID-19 vaccine. Sequencing used immunoSEQ multiplex PCR; TCRdb keeps in-frame clones, though not all of them. Counted here are roughly 99,000 clones, 85% to 95% occurring once; the ten biggest clones make up roughly 6.2%. The sequenced sample was peripheral blood, obtained 28 days after the second AZD1222 dose. The receptors were gathered from an adult who received the AZD1222 COVID-19 vaccine. Each CDR3 is given with its conserved first and last residue. A D gene is named only where the DNA matches it firmly. The size entry is marked missing in some rows and otherwise reads once, few, many or a size class.

cdr3_nt: TGTGCCAGCAGGCATCGGGACGACTTACAGGGCCCTGGAGAAGAAAAACTGTTTTTT; cdr3_aa: CASRHRDDLQGPGEEKLFF; v_call: TRBV5-6; j_call: TRBJ1-4; d_call: NA; clone_size: NA
cdr3_nt: TGTGCCAGCTCACGAACCGAGGGACAGGGGACCGAGGACTTC; cdr3_aa: CASSRTEGQGTEDF; v_call: TRBV18; j_call: TRBJ2-7; d_call: TRBD1; clone_size: once
cdr3_nt: TGTGCCAGCAGTGAATCGGGACAGGGCCCTGAAGCTTTCTTT; cdr3_aa: CASSESGQGPEAFF; v_call: TRBV6-4; j_call: TRBJ1-1; d_call: TRBD1; clone_size: NA
cdr3_nt: TGTGCCAGCACAGGGGGGACAAACCTGCCTTCCTATGGCTACACCTTC; cdr3_aa: CASTGGTNLPSYGYTF; v_call: TRBV3-1/TRBV3-2; j_call: TRBJ1-2; d_call: TRBD1; clone_size: NA
cdr3_nt: TGTGCCAGCAGCCAAACAGGCACAGATACGCAGTATTTT; cdr3_aa: CASSQTGTDTQYF; v_call: TRBV3-1/TRBV3-2; j_call: TRBJ2-3; d_call: NA; clone_size: NA
cdr3_nt: TGTGCCAGCAGCCAGCGGTGGAGTGAAAAACTGTTTTTT; cdr3_aa: CASSQRWSEKLFF; v_call: TRBV14; j_call: TRBJ1-4; d_call: NA; clone_size: NA
cdr3_nt: TGTGCCAGCTCACCATTCGGGGAGGGGGACAATGAGCAGTTCTTC; cdr3_aa: CASSPFGEGDNEQFF; v_call: TRBV18; j_call: TRBJ2-1; d_call: NA; clone_size: NA
cdr3_nt: TGTGCCAGCTCATCCTTCATGGATGAAAAACTGTTTTTT; cdr3_aa: CASSSFMDEKLFF; v_call: TRBV18; j_call: TRBJ1-4; d_call: NA; clone_size: NA
cdr3_nt: TGTGCCAGCAGACGTTCCGGGACAGGGAACACAGATACGCAGTATTTT; cdr3_aa: CASRRSGTGNTDTQYF; v_call: TRBV3-1/TRBV3-2; j_call: TRBJ2-3; d_call: TRBD1; clone_size: NA
cdr3_nt: TGCGCCAGCATGGGGGCTACGAACTCCTACGAGCAGTACTTC; cdr3_aa: CASMGATNSYEQYF; v_call: TRBV5-1; j_call: TRBJ2-7; d_call: NA; clone_size: NA
cdr3_nt: TGTGCCAGCAGTTCAACATATTACAATGAGCAGTTCTTC; cdr3_aa: CASSSTYYNEQFF; v_call: TRBV12-3/TRBV12-4; j_call: TRBJ2-1; d_call: NA; clone_size: NA
cdr3_nt: TGTGCCAGCAGCCGGACAGGGAATCAGCCCCAGCATTTT; cdr3_aa: CASSRTGNQPQHF; v_call: TRBV2; j_call: TRBJ1-5; d_call: TRBD1; clone_size: NA
cdr3_nt: TGTGCCAGCAGCCACGGGGACAGGGGGGCTAACTATGGCTACACCTTC; cdr3_aa: CASSHGDRGANYGYTF; v_call: TRBV5-4; j_call: TRBJ1-2; d_call: TRBD1; clone_size: NA
cdr3_nt: TGCGCCAGCAGTGACGACACCGGGGAGCTGTTTTTT; cdr3_aa: CASSDDTGELFF; v_call: TRBV10-2; j_call: TRBJ2-2; d_call: NA; clone_size: NA
cdr3_nt: TGTGCCTGGAGTGTACCAGGACCTAGGGTTGTCTACACCTTC; cdr3_aa: CAWSVPGPRVVYTF; v_call: TRBV30; j_call: TRBJ1-2; d_call: NA; clone_size: NA
cdr3_nt: TGTGCCAGCAGCTTAGTTGCGGGGAACTATGGCTACACCTTC; cdr3_aa: CASSLVAGNYGYTF; v_call: TRBV7-8; j_call: TRBJ1-2; d_call: NA; clone_size: once
cdr3_nt: TGCAGCGTAGGAGCGGGAGAGGCAGATACGCAGTATTTT; cdr3_aa: CSVGAGEADTQYF; v_call: TRBV29-1; j_call: TRBJ2-3; d_call: TRBD2; clone_size: few
cdr3_nt: TGTGCCAGTAGTGTGGGACAAGCGAACACCGGGGAGCTGTTTTTT; cdr3_aa: CASSVGQANTGELFF; v_call: TRBV19; j_call: TRBJ2-2; d_call: NA; clone_size: NA
cdr3_nt: TGTGCCAGCAGGACGGGTTGGGATCAGCCCCAGCATTTT; cdr3_aa: CASRTGWDQPQHF; v_call: TRBV6-5; j_call: TRBJ1-5; d_call: NA; clone_size: NA
cdr3_nt: TGTGCCAGCTCACCAGAGCCTGGCGGAACCTCACCCCTCCACTTT; cdr3_aa: CASSPEPGGTSPLHF; v_call: TRBV18; j_call: TRBJ1-6; d_call: NA; clone_size: NA
cdr3_nt: TGTGCCAGCAGCTTGGGACAGGGGATCAATCAGCCCCAGCATTTT; cdr3_aa: CASSLGQGINQPQHF; v_call: TRBV5-8; j_call: TRBJ1-5; d_call: TRBD1; clone_size: NA